Below are 21 T cell receptor beta chains sequenced from a single sample in a study of cytomegalovirus exposure and HLA in healthy donors. The PCR ran on 60 Vbeta and 13 Jbeta primers. The method was immunoSEQ multiplex PCR; TCRdb's version includes in-frame clones alone and lacks a portion of them. This table has around 170,000 clones, just under 80% appearing once. The specimen was PBMCs. Receptors originate from a woman aged 40 to 55 in good health and CMV-seropositive.

This chain joins TRBV5-1 and TRBJ1-2; TRBD1 matches 9 bases. There are 13 residues in the CDR3. The junction had 6 bases not matched to a gene; V was cut back by 4 bases and J by 8 bases. Germline CDR1 SGHRS, CDR2 YFSETQ. The CDR3 is CASSNTGGGGYTF. The CDR3 coding sequence is TGCGCCAGCAGCAACACAGGGGGCGGCGGCTACACCTTC.

This chain uses TRBV9 with TRBJ2-5, with 9 bases fitting TRBD1. V shed 0 bases, J shed 3 bases, and the junction held 6 bases outside the gene matches. The germline CDR1 and CDR2 sequences are SGDLS and YYNGEE. The CDR3 has 16 residues. The CDR3 coding sequence is TGTGCCAGCAGCGTAGGGACAGGGGTTATTAAAGAGACCCAGTACTTC. Its protein product is CASSVGTGVIKETQYF. Full variable domain (missing parts from reference TRBV9 and TRBJ2-5): DSGVTQTPKHLITATGQRVTLRCSPRSGDLSVYWYQQSLDQGLQFLIQYYNGEERAKGNILERFSAQQFPDLHSELNLSSLELGDSALYFCASSVGTGVIKETQYFGPGTRLLVL.

This CDR3 reads CATSGGDRFDTEAFF. The CDR3 DNA is TGTGCCACCAGCGGGGGCGACAGGTTCGACACTGAAGCTTTCTTT. The rearrangement joins TRBV15 to TRBJ1-1, with D maybe TRBD1 (6 bases). Germline V gives CDR1 LNHNV, CDR2 YYDKDF (reference sequence). V was cut by 5 bases and J by 3 bases, with 16 bases left in between. CDR3 length: 15 residues.

CDR3 loop: CASSHNPGAQVGQPQHF. Here the CDR3 DNA reads TGTGCCAGCAGTCACAATCCAGGGGCGCAGGTCGGTCAGCCCCAGCATTTT. This sequence joins TRBV28 and TRBJ1-5; D is possibly TRBD1 (6 bases). The germline V gene encodes CDR1 MDHEN and CDR2 SYDVKM. V shed 5 bases and J shed 6 bases, with 23 bases lying between them. CDR3 length: 17 residues.

The V call is TRBV30, the J call TRBJ1-4; D ambiguous. Trimming removed 3 bases from V and 6 bases from J, with 14 bases in between. The germline gives CDR1 GTSNPN, CDR2 SVGIG (reference sequence). This CDR3 has 14 residues. The CDR3 is CAWRELVGHEKLFF. Here the CDR3 DNA reads TGTGCCTGGAGGGAACTAGTCGGCCATGAAAAACTGTTTTTT.

This clone occurred once. This sequence joins TRBV5-4 and TRBJ2-5; D remains ambiguous. Germline CDR1 SGHNT, CDR2 YYREEE (reference sequence). With 0 bases removed from V and 1 base from J, the gap between germline ends came to 7 bases. There are 14 residues in the CDR3. The CDR3 is CASSLARLQETQYF. The CDR3 DNA is TGTGCCAGCAGCTTGGCCCGTCTCCAAGAGACCCAGTACTTC.

A few counts support this clone. This chain joins TRBV9 and TRBJ1-4, with a possible D match to TRBD1 (5 bases). Looked up from germline, CDR1 is SGDLS and CDR2 is YYNGEE. With 2 bases removed from V and 0 bases from J, the gap between germline ends came to 8 bases. The CDR3 totals 15 residues. As DNA, the CDR3 is TGTGCCAGCAGCGTTGACAGTTCAACTAATGAAAAACTGTTTTTT. Protein sequence: CASSVDSSTNEKLFF.

V gene TRBV29-1 combines with J gene TRBJ1-2; a weak D match, TRBD1 (6 bases). Germline CDR1 SQVTM, CDR2 ANQGSEA. The CDR3 contains 13 residues. V lost 0 bases and J lost 2, with 7 bases in between. CDR3 loop: CSVEDRGNYGYTF. The CDR3 nucleotides read TGCAGCGTTGAAGATAGGGGGAACTATGGCTACACCTTC.

The V call is TRBV19, the J call TRBJ2-7; D is perhaps TRBD1 (6 bases). Deletions cut 6 bases from V and 1 base from J, with 25 bases between. Per germline, CDR1 LNHDA and CDR2 SQIVND (reference sequence). The CDR3 is 18 amino acids. Here the CDR3 DNA reads TGTGCCAGTAGCCACCGAGGGGGATCAAGAACCCCATCCTACGAGCAGTACTTC. This gives the protein CASSHRGGSRTPSYEQYF. Based on the CDR3 plus reference TRBV19 and TRBJ2-7, the full variable domain is DGGITQSPKYLFRKEGQNVTLSCEQNLNHDAMYWYRQDPGQGLRLIYYSQIVNDFQKGDIAEGYSVSREKKESFPLTVTSAQKNPTAFYLCASSHRGGSRTPSYEQYFGPGTRLTVT.

V gene TRBV25-1 combines with J gene TRBJ2-7, with 7 bases that match TRBD1. This CDR3 has 14 residues. CDR1 and CDR2 from the germline V gene are MGHDK and SYGVNS. The trim removed 9 bases at V and 2 bases at J, leaving 10 bases unmatched. The CDR3 is CARGETGVAYEQYF. CDR3 nucleotides: TGTGCCAGGGGAGAAACAGGGGTGGCCTACGAGCAGTACTTC.

This clone is a singleton in its sample. The chain couples TRBV23-1 to TRBJ1-2; D is unresolved. TRBV23-1 is given ORF status, its function remaining uncertain. V was pared by 0 bases and J by 6 bases, with 14 bases between. This CDR3 is 15 amino acids long. Here the CDR3 reads CASSQSIGLNDGYTF. The CDR3 nucleotides are TGCGCCAGCAGTCAATCGATTGGACTCAATGATGGCTACACCTTC.

This clone was counted between two and nine times. The chain combines TRBV7-8 with TRBJ1-2; 8 bases map to TRBD1. Germline CDR1 reads SGHVS; CDR2 reads FQNEAQ. With V trimmed by 3 bases and J by 6 bases, 15 bases remained unmatched. The CDR3 length is 17 residues. Written as DNA, the CDR3 is TGTGCCAGCAGCTTTAATCTACCGGGGCGACAGGGGCATGGCTACACCTTC. Encoded protein: CASSFNLPGRQGHGYTF.

The CDR3 protein is CASRSYGGTTNLQETQYF. As DNA, the CDR3 is TGTGCCAGCAGGAGTTACGGGGGAACTACGAATCTTCAAGAGACCCAGTACTTC. V gene TRBV2 combines with J gene TRBJ2-5; perhaps TRBD2 as D (6 bases). The CDR3 has 18 amino acids. CDR1 and CDR2 from the germline V gene are SNHLY and FYNNEI. Trimming took 6 bases from V and 2 from J, leaving 25 bases between them.

The chain links TRBV6-1 to TRBJ1-5; 9 bases map to TRBD1. Unmatched junction bases numbered 6, after V lost 7 bases and J lost 2 bases. CDR3 size: 15 residues. Germline V gene data show CDR1 as MNHNS and CDR2 as SASEGT. DNA for the CDR3: TGTGCCAGCACCCCGGGACAGGGAGGCAATCAGCCCCAGCATTTT. Translation gives CASTPGQGGNQPQHF.

This clone has a handful of counts. The V and J genes are TRBV10-3 and TRBJ1-5; TRBD1 matches 7 bases. Germline trimming cut 2 bases from V and 3 bases from J; bases unmatched to any gene: 4. This CDR3 is built from 15 residues. Per the germline V gene, CDR1 is ENHRY and CDR2 is SYGVKD. The CDR3 DNA reads TGTGCCATCAGTGAGCGGGGACAGTACAATCAGCCCCAGCATTTT. Translating it yields CAISERGQYNQPQHF.

The rearrangement uses TRBV2 and TRBJ1-2, with D perhaps matching TRBD1 (5 bases). CDR1 is SNHLY, CDR2 FYNNEI, per germline. V lost 8 bases and J lost 5, with 15 bases in between. CDR3 length: 13 amino acids. Here the CDR3 reads CASSEEDRYGYTF. CDR3 bases: TGTGCCAGCTCCGAGGAAGACAGATATGGCTACACCTTC.

The J gene is TRBJ1-4, the V gene TRBV10-1, with D hard to call. Trimming cost V 3 bases and J 5 bases, with 7 bases left between them. The CDR3 covers 13 residues. Per germline, CDR1 WNHNN and CDR2 SYGVQD (reference sequence). CDR3 DNA: TGCGCCAGCAGTGAATCGGGGAATGAAAAACTGTTTTTT. It encodes CASSESGNEKLFF.

The rearrangement uses TRBV5-1 and TRBJ1-1; 10 positions match TRBD1. This CDR3 is built from 14 residues. Germline CDR1 SGHRS, CDR2 YFSETQ. V shed 4 bases, J shed 5 bases, and the junction held 5 bases outside the gene matches. In DNA form, the CDR3 reads TGCGCCAGCAGCGCCGGACAGGGGGGTACTGAAGCTTTCTTT. Protein sequence: CASSAGQGGTEAFF.

The J gene is TRBJ1-6, the V gene TRBV2; D unclear. This CDR3 spans 13 amino acids. Trimming shortened V by 4 bases and J by 12 bases, and 13 bases separated the two germline ends. The germline gives CDR1 SNHLY, CDR2 FYNNEI. CDR3: CASSVGIEGPLHF. DNA for the CDR3: TGTGCCAGCAGTGTTGGGATTGAGGGACCCCTCCACTTT.

The V call is TRBV29-1, the J call TRBJ1-5; D not resolved. The germline V and J ends were trimmed by 4 bases and 1 base, with 17 bases remaining between them. The CDR3 totals 16 residues. CDR1 is SQVTM and CDR2 is ANQGSEA in the germline V gene. The CDR3 region is CSVAPPRCRSNQPQHF. CDR3 DNA: TGCAGCGTTGCCCCACCCCGGTGCCGGAGCAATCAGCCCCAGCATTTT.

This chain connects TRBV6-5 to TRBJ1-1; D remains unclear. Trimming removed 7 bases at V and 6 bases at J, with 9 bases between. Per the germline V gene, CDR1 is MNHEY and CDR2 is SVGAGI. The CDR3 sequence is 11 residues long. The CDR3 DNA is TGTGCCAGCATACATCTCTCTGAAGCTTTCTTT. Protein product: CASIHLSEAFF.